A single sample is the source of the 31 T cell receptor beta chains below, sequenced in a study of T cells in Graves' hyperthyroidism and ophthalmopathy. Amplification of TCR beta CDR3 regions used RNA as the template. The HTBI set primed first-round TCR CDR3 RT-PCR. TCRdb ran MiXCR on the multiplex PCR reads and lists one entry per CDR3 protein. Here the sample spans some 620,000 distinct CDR3 sequences, around 16% being singletons. Sequencing was done on a sample of blood. The source is a woman younger than 45 with Graves' hyperthyroidism.

A few counts support this clonotype. The chain combines TRBV7-9 with TRBJ2-7, with TRBD2 matching 8 bases. The CDR3 covers 16 residues. Germline CDR1 is SEHNR and CDR2 is FQNEAQ (reference sequence). V lost 5 bases, J lost 1 base, and 10 bases stayed unmatched. The CDR3 spells CASSPRSSGGSYEQYF. The CDR3 region has the DNA TGTGCCAGCAGCCCCAGGAGTTCGGGAGGGTCCTACGAGCAGTACTTC.

The chain joins TRBV13 to TRBJ2-3; weak D call: TRBD1 (6 bases). V was clipped by 3 bases and J by 5 bases, with 12 bases between them. From germline, CDR1 is PRHDT and CDR2 FYEKMQ (reference sequence). The CDR3 runs to 14 residues. CDR3 nucleotides: TGTGCCAGCAGCTTGAGGGGGAATTTAGATACGCAGTATTTT. Amino acids: CASSLRGNLDTQYF. Complete variable domain (other parts from reference TRBV13 and TRBJ2-3): AAGVIQSPRHLIKEKRETATLKCYPIPRHDTVYWYQQGPGQDPQFLISFYEKMQSDKGSIPDRFSAQQFSDYHSELNMSSLELGDSALYFCASSLRGNLDTQYFGPGTRLTVL.

Only a few counts were recorded for this clonotype. This sequence joins TRBV2 and TRBJ2-2; 7 bases map to TRBD1. The CDR3 runs 14 residues. J lost 4 bases, V lost 4 bases, and 3 bases had no gene match. CDR1 and CDR2 from the germline V gene are SNHLY and FYNNEI. CDR3 in DNA: TGTGCCAGCAGTGGTGAGGGGGCCACCGGGGAGCTGTTTTTT. Its translation: CASSGEGATGELFF.

This sequence joins TRBV20-1 and TRBJ2-1, with D possibly TRBD1 on 5 matching bases. Germline V lookup: CDR1 DFQATT, CDR2 SNEGSKA (reference sequence). The CDR3 contains 14 residues. This chain's CDR3 is CSRFRALPHSEQFF. CDR3 in DNA: TGCTCTCGCTTCAGGGCCCTTCCCCACAGTGAGCAGTTCTTC.

At least ten counts were recorded for this clonotype. The genes are TRBV5-1 and TRBJ2-2; D gene unclear. Germline V gives CDR1 SGHRS, CDR2 YFSETQ. V lost 8 bases and J 4 bases, leaving 12 bases between the germline ends. This CDR3 has 13 amino acids. CDR3 DNA sequence: TGCGCCAGTACTCGCTTAGGCACCGGGGAGCTGTTTTTT. Encoded protein: CASTRLGTGELFF.

This chain joins TRBV5-1 and TRBJ1-1; D not resolved. The CDR3 is made up of 17 amino acids. The germline CDR1 and CDR2 sequences are SGHRS and YFSETQ. V lost 0 bases and J 0 bases, leaving 15 bases between the germline ends. CDR3 nucleotide sequence: TGCGCCAGCAGCTTGGTTTACCCCGAGGGAGTGAACACTGAAGCTTTCTTT. It encodes CASSLVYPEGVNTEAFF.

The chain links TRBV5-6 to TRBJ1-2; possible D gene TRBD1, 5 bases. The CDR3 length is 14 residues. Trimming took 6 bases from V and 4 from J, leaving 16 bases between them. Germline V CDR1 and CDR2: SGHDT, YYEEEE. This CDR3 is CASIRDQGGYGYTF. CDR3 coding DNA: TGTGCCAGCATCCGCGATCAGGGCGGCTATGGCTACACCTTC.

In this sample, this clonotype turned up many times. The rearrangement joins TRBV5-1 to TRBJ2-7; 9 bases are shared with TRBD1. The CDR3 is 14 residues long. Losses at the gene ends were 4 bases for V and 3 bases for J; bases not matched to a gene: 5. CDR1 SGHRS and CDR2 YFSETQ come from the germline V gene. CDR3 loop: CASSGQGIYYEQYF. As DNA, the CDR3 is TGCGCCAGCAGCGGACAGGGGATCTACTACGAGCAGTACTTC.

This clonotype came up many times. The rearrangement uses TRBV2 and TRBJ1-1; D is uncertain. The CDR3 spans 16 residues. V dropped 0 bases and J dropped 4 bases, with 15 bases sitting between them. CDR1 and CDR2 from the germline V gene are SNHLY and FYNNEI. This CDR3 reads CASSEAHPGMGTEAFF. The CDR3 nucleotides read TGTGCCAGCAGTGAAGCGCATCCGGGGATGGGCACTGAAGCTTTCTTT.

This clonotype was picked up a small number of times. This sequence joins TRBV7-9 and TRBJ2-1, with 9 nucleotides matching TRBD2. CDR3 length equals 18 residues. CDR1 SEHNR and CDR2 FQNEAQ come from the germline V gene (reference sequence). V lost 4 bases and J lost 5; bases outside the gene matches: 15. The DNA for the CDR3 is TGTGCCAGCAGCTCCGGCGGTCGGGGCGGGAGGGCCGACAATGAGCAGTTCTTC. Amino acids: CASSSGGRGGRADNEQFF.

This clonotype was picked up many times. CDR3 amino acids: CASSGFNEQFF. The CDR3 coding sequence is TGTGCCAGCAGTGGGTTTAATGAGCAGTTCTTC. The J gene is TRBJ2-1, the V gene TRBV28, with unresolved D. This CDR3 spans 11 amino acids. Germline V gives CDR1 MDHEN, CDR2 SYDVKM. Trimming took off 5 bases at V and 7 bases at J, with 6 bases between the two ends.

There are many counts of this clonotype. The chain recombines TRBV7-9 with TRBJ2-1, with D perhaps assigned TRBD1 or TRBD2 (5 bases each). Per the germline V gene, CDR1 is SEHNR and CDR2 is FQNEAQ (reference sequence). Deletions cut 8 bases from V and 4 bases from J, with 15 bases between. The CDR3 totals 14 residues. CDR3 sequence: CASRGGFTYNEQFF. The CDR3 DNA is TGTGCCAGCCGGGGCGGATTCACATACAATGAGCAGTTCTTC.

This clonotype has only a few counts. At one of its ends the junction is not consistent with the germline gene, which may arise from a read error. The chain joins TRBV13 to TRBJ2-5; D gene unclear. CDR1 PRHDT and CDR2 FYEKMQ come from the germline V gene (reference sequence). This CDR3 is 12 amino acids long. The CDR3 protein is CTSSYEQETQYF. The CDR3 DNA reads as TGTACCAGCAGCTATGAGCAAGAGACCCAGTACTTC.

V gene TRBV30 combines with J gene TRBJ1-1; tentative D call: TRBD1 (6 bases). V was pared by 3 bases and J by 5 bases, with 16 bases between. Per germline, CDR1 GTSNPN and CDR2 SVGIG (reference sequence). The CDR3 is made up of 14 amino acids. This CDR3 reads CAWSWMDSTTEAFF. CDR3 sequence (DNA): TGTGCCTGGAGCTGGATGGACAGTACTACTGAAGCTTTCTTT.

The sample holds many counts of this clonotype. The CDR3 region is CASSLTNYNEQFF. For the CDR3, the DNA is TGTGCCAGCAGCTTGACGAATTACAATGAGCAGTTCTTC. The rearrangement joins TRBV12-3 or TRBV12-4 to TRBJ2-1; no clear D. V was trimmed by 6 bases and J by 4 bases, leaving 10 bases between them. The CDR3 length is 13 residues.

Ten or more counts support this clonotype. The chain is built from TRBV20-1 and TRBJ2-5; 10 positions match TRBD2. CDR3 length: 17 residues. After removal of 6 bases from V and 3 bases from J, the junction contained 16 bases not matched to a gene. Germline V gene lookup returns CDR1 DFQATT and CDR2 SNEGSKA (reference sequence). In nucleotides, the CDR3 is TGCAGTGCCAATCTCCGGCTAGCGGGAGAGGCGGAAGAGACCCAGTACTTC. This codes for CSANLRLAGEAEETQYF.

This clonotype was seen at least ten times. The chain uses TRBV7-9 and TRBJ2-5, with a tentative D call TRBD1 (6 bases). Germline CDR1 and CDR2: SEHNR and FQNEAQ (reference sequence). V lost 5 bases, J lost 2 bases, and 9 bases lay in between. This CDR3 is 13 amino acids long. This CDR3 is CASSGTPQETQYF. The CDR3 region has the DNA TGTGCCAGCAGCGGGACACCACAAGAGACCCAGTACTTC.

This clonotype has a count of ten or more. The chain recombines TRBV11-3 with TRBJ2-1; D is possibly TRBD1 or TRBD2 (6 bases each). CDR3 length: 15 amino acids. Germline V gene data show CDR1 as SGHNT and CDR2 as YENEEA. V lost 5 bases and J lost 8, with 19 bases in between. CDR3 protein: CASSLGGGGSDEQFF. CDR3 coding DNA: TGTGCCAGCAGCCTAGGGGGAGGCGGTTCGGATGAGCAGTTCTTC.

The chain has TRBV6-1 and TRBJ1-3; D is possibly TRBD1 (5 bases). The CDR3 is 15 residues long. Trimming stripped 5 bases from V and 0 bases from J, with 11 bases between. Germline V gene data show CDR1 as MNHNS and CDR2 as SASEGT. The CDR3 DNA sequence: TGTGCCAGCAGTCTACAGGAGTTCTCTGGAAACACCATATATTTT. Amino acid sequence: CASSLQEFSGNTIYF.

This clonotype has a count of ten or more. V is TRBV6-2 or TRBV6-3 and J is TRBJ2-3; a possible D gene is TRBD2 (5 bases). V was trimmed by 6 bases and J by 4 bases, leaving 11 bases between them. Germline CDR1 MNHEY, CDR2 SVGEGT. The CDR3 loop spans 13 amino acids. The CDR3 loop reads CASSPGSPDTQYF. Written as DNA, the CDR3 is TGTGCCAGCAGCCCGGGGAGCCCAGATACGCAGTATTTT.

This clonotype has a count of ten or more. The chain recombines TRBV11-1 with TRBJ2-7; 10 nucleotides line up with TRBD1. Germline CDR1 SGHAT, CDR2 FQDESV (reference sequence). Trimming at V came to 6 bases and at J to 4 bases, leaving 3 bases not matched to a gene. This CDR3 is 13 amino acids long. This CDR3 is CASRRDRGYEQYF. CDR3 nucleotides: TGTGCCAGCAGGCGGGACAGGGGATACGAGCAGTACTTC.

The chain recombines TRBV3-1 with TRBJ2-5; 8 bases line up with TRBD2. This CDR3 region has 16 residues. Germline lookup yields CDR1 LGHDT and CDR2 YNNKEL (reference sequence). J was trimmed by 2 bases and V by 4 bases; bases with no gene match: 9. The chain's CDR3 is CASSPKELAGQETQYF. CDR3 in DNA: TGTGCCAGCAGCCCTAAGGAGTTAGCGGGACAAGAGACCCAGTACTTC.

This sequence joins TRBV20-1 and TRBJ2-3, with D unresolved. The CDR3 spans 13 residues. In germline, CDR1 is DFQATT, CDR2 SNEGSKA (reference sequence). The germline V and J ends were trimmed by 8 bases and 3 bases, with 15 bases remaining between them. The CDR3 spells CSSSRSGTDTQYF. As DNA, the CDR3 is TGCAGTAGTTCTAGGAGTGGAACAGATACGCAGTATTTT.

This clonotype was detected a few times. In DNA form, the CDR3 reads TGCAGTGCCCTCTCCCGGGGGGCAGGGGGGGTCGACGAGCAGTACTTC. Translating it yields CSALSRGAGGVDEQYF. This chain joins TRBV20-1 and TRBJ2-7; D possibly uses TRBD1 or TRBD2 (7 bases each). The CDR3 runs 16 residues. V lost 6 bases, J lost 5 bases, and 26 bases lay in between. From germline, CDR1 is DFQATT and CDR2 SNEGSKA (reference sequence).

This clonotype appeared a few times. The CDR3 nucleotides are TGCGCCAGCAGCCCGGGGGACAGGGGAGTAGGATATGGCTACACCTTC. As protein: CASSPGDRGVGYGYTF. The V call is TRBV5-1, the J call TRBJ1-2, with 10 bases that match TRBD1. Germline V lookup: CDR1 SGHRS, CDR2 YFSETQ. V lost 4 bases and J lost 5; bases outside the gene matches: 11. CDR3 length equals 16 residues.

The V call is TRBV20-1, the J call TRBJ1-2; 8 nucleotides agree with TRBD1. Germline V CDR1 and CDR2: DFQATT, SNEGSKA (reference sequence). Unmatched junction bases numbered 14, after V lost 5 bases and J lost 0 bases. CDR3 size: 17 residues. CDR3 protein: CSAGGQRDRTSNYGYTF. CDR3 in DNA: TGCAGTGCTGGAGGACAGAGGGACAGGACATCTAACTATGGCTACACCTTC.

This clonotype occurred many times. This chain links TRBV12-3 or TRBV12-4 with TRBJ1-5; no definite D call. This CDR3 is built from 15 residues. The V gene lost 3 bases and the J gene lost 0 bases, with 9 bases spanning the gap. Here the CDR3 reads CASSFGQHSNQPQHF. The CDR3 nucleotides are TGTGCCAGCAGTTTCGGCCAGCATAGCAATCAGCCCCAGCATTTT.

The chain links TRBV2 to TRBJ2-7, with TRBD2 matching over 9 bases. Germline CDR1 SNHLY, CDR2 FYNNEI. The CDR3 runs to 15 residues. V trimming: 3 bases; J trimming: 3 bases; junction bases outside the gene matches: 6. The chain's CDR3 is CASSDLLAGRYEQYF. In DNA, the CDR3 is TGTGCCAGCAGTGATCTGCTAGCGGGACGCTACGAGCAGTACTTC.

This clonotype has ten or more counts. The chain uses TRBV11-2 and TRBJ2-5; 8 bases align to TRBD2. V was clipped by 5 bases and J by 2 bases; unmatched bases: 7. The CDR3 loop spans 15 amino acids. Germline CDR1 reads SGHAT; CDR2 reads FQNNGV. The CDR3 is CASSLSGNHQETQYF. CDR3 DNA sequence: TGTGCCAGCAGCCTTAGCGGGAATCATCAAGAGACCCAGTACTTC.

The chain couples TRBV6-1 to TRBJ2-2, with no clear D. Germline loops: CDR1 MNHNS, CDR2 SASEGT. Trimming removed 2 bases from V and 5 bases from J, with 6 bases in between. CDR3 length equals 13 residues. CDR3: CASSEMLTGELFF. In DNA, the CDR3 is TGTGCCAGCAGTGAAATGTTAACCGGGGAGCTGTTTTTT.

This chain links TRBV4-1 with TRBJ2-2; no clear D. V lost 0 bases and J 10 bases, leaving 3 bases between the germline ends. CDR3 size: 11 residues. CDR1 is MGHRA and CDR2 is YSYEKL in the germline V gene. The CDR3: CASSQDKELFF. In DNA form, the CDR3 reads TGCGCCAGCAGCCAAGACAAGGAGCTGTTTTTT.